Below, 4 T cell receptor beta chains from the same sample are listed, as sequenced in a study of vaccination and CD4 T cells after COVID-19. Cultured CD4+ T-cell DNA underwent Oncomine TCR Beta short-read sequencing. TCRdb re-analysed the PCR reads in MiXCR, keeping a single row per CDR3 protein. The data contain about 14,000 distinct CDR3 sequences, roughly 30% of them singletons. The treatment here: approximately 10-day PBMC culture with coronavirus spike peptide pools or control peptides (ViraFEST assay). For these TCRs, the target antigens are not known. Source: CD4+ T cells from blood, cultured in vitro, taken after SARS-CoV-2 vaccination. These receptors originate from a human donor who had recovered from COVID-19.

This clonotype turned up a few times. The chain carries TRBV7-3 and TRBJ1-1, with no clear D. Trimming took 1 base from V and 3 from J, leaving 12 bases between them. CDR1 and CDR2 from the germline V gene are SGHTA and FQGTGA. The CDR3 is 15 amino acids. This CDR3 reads CASSLMPEPYTEAFF. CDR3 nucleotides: TGTGCCAGCAGCTTAATGCCAGAACCTTACACTGAAGCTTTCTTT.

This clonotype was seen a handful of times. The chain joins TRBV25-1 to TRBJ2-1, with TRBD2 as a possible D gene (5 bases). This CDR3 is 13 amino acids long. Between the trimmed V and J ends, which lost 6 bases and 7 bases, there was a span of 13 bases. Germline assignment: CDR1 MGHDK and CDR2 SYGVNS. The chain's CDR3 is CASSEGWANEQFF. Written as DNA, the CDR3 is TGTGCCAGCAGCGAGGGTTGGGCGAATGAGCAGTTCTTC. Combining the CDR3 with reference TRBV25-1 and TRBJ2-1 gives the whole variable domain EADIYQTPRYLVIGTGKKITLECSQTMGHDKMYWYQQDPGMELHLIHYSYGVNSTEKGDLSSESTVSRIRTEHFPLTLESARPSHTSQYLCASSEGWANEQFFGPGTRLTVL.

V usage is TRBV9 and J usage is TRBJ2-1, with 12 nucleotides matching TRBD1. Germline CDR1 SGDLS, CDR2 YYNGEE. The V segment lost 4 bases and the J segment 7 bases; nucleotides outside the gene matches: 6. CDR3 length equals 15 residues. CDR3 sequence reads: CASSTRDRGQNEQFF. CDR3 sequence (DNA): TGTGCCAGCAGCACCCGGGACAGGGGGCAGAATGAGCAGTTCTTC.

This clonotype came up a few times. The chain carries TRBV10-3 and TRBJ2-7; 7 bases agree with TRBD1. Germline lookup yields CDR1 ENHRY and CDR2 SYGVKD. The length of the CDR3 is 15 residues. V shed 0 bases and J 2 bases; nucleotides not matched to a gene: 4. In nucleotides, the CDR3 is TGTGCCATCAGTGAGTCGACAGGGCGGGCCTACGAGCAGTACTTC. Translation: CAISESTGRAYEQYF.